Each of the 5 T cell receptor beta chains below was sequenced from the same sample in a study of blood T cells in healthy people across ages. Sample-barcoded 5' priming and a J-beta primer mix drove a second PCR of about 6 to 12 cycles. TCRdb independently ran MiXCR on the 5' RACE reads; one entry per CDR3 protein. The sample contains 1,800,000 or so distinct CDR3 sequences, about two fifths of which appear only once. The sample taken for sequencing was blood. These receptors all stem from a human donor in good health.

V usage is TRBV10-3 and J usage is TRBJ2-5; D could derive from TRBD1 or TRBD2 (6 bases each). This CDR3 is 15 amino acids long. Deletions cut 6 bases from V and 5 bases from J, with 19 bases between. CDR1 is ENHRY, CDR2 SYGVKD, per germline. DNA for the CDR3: TGTGCCATCAGACCGGGGGCGCGGGATGTGGAGACCCAGTACTTC. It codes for CAIRPGARDVETQYF.

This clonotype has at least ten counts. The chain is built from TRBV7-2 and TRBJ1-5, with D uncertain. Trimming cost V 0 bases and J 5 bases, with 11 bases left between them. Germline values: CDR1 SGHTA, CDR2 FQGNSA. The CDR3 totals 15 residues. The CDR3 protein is CASSLALGFDQPQHF. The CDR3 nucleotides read TGTGCCAGCAGCTTAGCGCTTGGGTTTGATCAGCCCCAGCATTTT.

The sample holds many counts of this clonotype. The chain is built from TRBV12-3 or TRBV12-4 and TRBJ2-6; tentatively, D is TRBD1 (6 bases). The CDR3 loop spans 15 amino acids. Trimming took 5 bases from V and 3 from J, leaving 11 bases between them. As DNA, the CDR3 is TGTGCCAGCAGTAGTACAGGGCTTGGGGCCAACGTCCTGACTTTC. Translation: CASSSTGLGANVLTF.

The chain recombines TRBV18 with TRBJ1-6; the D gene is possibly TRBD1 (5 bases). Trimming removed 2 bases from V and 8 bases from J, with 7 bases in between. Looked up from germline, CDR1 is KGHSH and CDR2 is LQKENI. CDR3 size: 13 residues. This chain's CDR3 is CASSPGDYSPLHF. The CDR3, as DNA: TGTGCCAGCTCACCAGGGGACTATTCACCCCTCCACTTT.

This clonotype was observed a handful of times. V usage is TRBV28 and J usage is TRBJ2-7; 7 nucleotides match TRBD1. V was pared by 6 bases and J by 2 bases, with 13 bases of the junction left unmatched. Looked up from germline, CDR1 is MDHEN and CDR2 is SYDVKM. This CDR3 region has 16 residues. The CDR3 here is CASRSLYRDSPYEQYF. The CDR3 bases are TGTGCCAGCAGGTCTCTATACCGGGACAGTCCCTACGAGCAGTACTTC. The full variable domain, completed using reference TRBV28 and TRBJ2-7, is DVKVTQSSRYLVKRTGEKVFLECVQDMDHENMFWYRQDPGLGLRLIYFSYDVKMKEKGDIPEGYSVSREKKERFSLILESASTNQTSMYLCASRSLYRDSPYEQYFGPGTRLTVT.